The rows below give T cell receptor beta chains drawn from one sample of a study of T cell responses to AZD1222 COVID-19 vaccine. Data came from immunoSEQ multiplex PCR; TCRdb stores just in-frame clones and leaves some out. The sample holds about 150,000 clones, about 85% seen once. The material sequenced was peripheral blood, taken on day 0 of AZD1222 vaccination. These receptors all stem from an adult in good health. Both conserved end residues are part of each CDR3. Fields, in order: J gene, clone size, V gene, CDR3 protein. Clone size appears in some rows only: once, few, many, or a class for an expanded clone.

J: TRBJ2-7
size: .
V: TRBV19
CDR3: CASSRRDVSSYEQYF

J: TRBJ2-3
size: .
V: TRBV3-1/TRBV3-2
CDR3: CASSQMTADTQYF

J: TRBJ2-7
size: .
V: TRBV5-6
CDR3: CASSLGHEQYF

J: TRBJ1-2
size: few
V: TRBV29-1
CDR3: CSVLVIGSDGYTF

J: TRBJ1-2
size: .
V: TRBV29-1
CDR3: CSVGRAHQVANYGYTF

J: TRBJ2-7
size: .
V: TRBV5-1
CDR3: CASSLASAEQYF

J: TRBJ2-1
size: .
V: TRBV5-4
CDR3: CASSGPRLAGGGANEQFF

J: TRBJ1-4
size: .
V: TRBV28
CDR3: CASSLQGWPNEKLFF

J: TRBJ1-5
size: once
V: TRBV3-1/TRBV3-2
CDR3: CASSPGGNQPQHF

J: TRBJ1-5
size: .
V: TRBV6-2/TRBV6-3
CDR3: CASSYLQGGGTQHF

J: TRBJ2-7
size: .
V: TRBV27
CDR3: CASSRDSQGGYEQYF

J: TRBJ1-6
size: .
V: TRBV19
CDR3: CASRYPGTGRDSPLHF

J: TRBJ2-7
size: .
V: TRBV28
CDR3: CASSLATTYEQYF

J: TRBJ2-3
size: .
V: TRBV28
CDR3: CASSSGTGDHTQYF

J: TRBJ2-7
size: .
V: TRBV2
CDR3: CASRAGTYEQYF

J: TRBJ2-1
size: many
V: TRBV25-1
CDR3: CASLGWKREQFF

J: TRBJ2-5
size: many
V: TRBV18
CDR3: CASSLRGGETQYF

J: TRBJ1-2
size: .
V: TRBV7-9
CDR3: CASSLVGDNYGYTF

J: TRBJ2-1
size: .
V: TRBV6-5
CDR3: CASSYSGLHNEQFF

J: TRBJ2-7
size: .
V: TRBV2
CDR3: CASSEASLSGAGSYEQYF

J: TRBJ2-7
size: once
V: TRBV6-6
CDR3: CASRLDQRAAYEQYF

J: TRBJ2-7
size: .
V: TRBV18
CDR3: CASSPHAYEQYF

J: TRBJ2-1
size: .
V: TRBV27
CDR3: CASSSGRGAGDEQFF

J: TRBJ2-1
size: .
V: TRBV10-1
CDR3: CASSEGLTYNEQFF

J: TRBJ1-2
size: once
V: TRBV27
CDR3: CASKPQATNYGYTF

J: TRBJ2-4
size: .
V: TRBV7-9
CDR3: CASSNGQALAKNIQYF

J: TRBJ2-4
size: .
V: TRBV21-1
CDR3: CASSPGGCDKNIQYF

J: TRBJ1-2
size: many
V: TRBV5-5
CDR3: CASSWDRDYGYTF

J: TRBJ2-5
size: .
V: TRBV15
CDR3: CATEATIRETQYF

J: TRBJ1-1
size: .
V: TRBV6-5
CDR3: CASNIDTNTEAFF

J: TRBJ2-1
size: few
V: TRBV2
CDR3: CASQTSGRYNEQFF

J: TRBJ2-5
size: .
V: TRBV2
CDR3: CATGRLLQETQYF

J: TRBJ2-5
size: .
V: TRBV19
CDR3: CASSILASETQYF

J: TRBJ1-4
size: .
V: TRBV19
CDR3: CASSSRLHTRNEKLFF

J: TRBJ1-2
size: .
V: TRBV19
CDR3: CASSIPGPWYGYTF

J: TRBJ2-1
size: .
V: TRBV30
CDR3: CAWTSGPYNEQFF

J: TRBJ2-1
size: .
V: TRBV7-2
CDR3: CASSVTSGRNEQFF

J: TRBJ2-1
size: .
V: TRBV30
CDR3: CAWSKLGLAATRGNEQFF

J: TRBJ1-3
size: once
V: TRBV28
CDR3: CASSLRPDSGNTIYF

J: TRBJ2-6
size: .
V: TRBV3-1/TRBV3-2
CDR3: CASSQRDLPGANVLTF

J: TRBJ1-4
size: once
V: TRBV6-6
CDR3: CASSYSTGARGEKLFF

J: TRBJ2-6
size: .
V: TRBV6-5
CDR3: CASSSTGSGANVLTF

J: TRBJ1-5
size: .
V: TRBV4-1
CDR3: CASSQDAGTEPQHF

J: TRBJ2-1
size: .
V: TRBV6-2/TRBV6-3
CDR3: CASSYGPPGGSYNEQFF

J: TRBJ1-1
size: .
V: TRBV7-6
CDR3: CASSLAGITEAFF

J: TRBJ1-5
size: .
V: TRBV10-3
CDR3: CAISERGQGNQPQHF

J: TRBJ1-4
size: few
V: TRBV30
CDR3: CAWTTGGWEKLFF

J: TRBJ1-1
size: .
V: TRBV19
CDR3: CASSISVGSRNTEAFF

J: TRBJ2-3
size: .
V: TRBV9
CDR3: CASSVAAVGDTQYF

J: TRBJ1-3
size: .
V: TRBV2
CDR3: CASSDGRQGGRDGNTIYF

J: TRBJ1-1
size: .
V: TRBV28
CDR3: CASITGGAKTEAFF

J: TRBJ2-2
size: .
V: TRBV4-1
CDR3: CASSLAGVGVNTGELFF